The rows below give T cell receptor beta chains drawn from one sample of a study of shared clonotypes between healthy human individuals. The table came from immunoSEQ multiplex PCR; TCRdb's copy has only in-frame clones and leaves some out. The sample includes 550,000 to 800,000 clones, about 90% of them seen just once. Input material: memory CD8+ T cells from PBMCs. The receptors shown here come from a man aged 18 to 29 in good health. Some clones in this sample may be carry-over from other donors' samples. CDR3s include the opening cysteine and the closing phenylalanine or tryptophan. The size entry is marked missing in some rows and otherwise reads once, few, many or a size class.

>14|TRBJ1-1|TRBV6-6|.
CASSPSGAWTEAFF
>13|TRBJ2-5|TRBV7-9|once
CASRTGGGETQYF
>11|TRBJ2-4|TRBV20-1|.
CSQGTSVIQYF
>14|TRBJ2-2|TRBV27|once
CASSPYVTSGELFF
>17|TRBJ1-1|TRBV27|.
CASSLRSWGLGGTEAFF
>14|TRBJ2-7|TRBV10-3|.
CAISESARPYEQYF
>15|TRBJ2-1|TRBV15|.
CATSRDRGSYNEQFF
>15|TRBJ1-5|TRBV7-2|once
CASSLVYYSNQPQHF
>14|TRBJ2-1|TRBV29-1|.
CSVVGLAQFDEQFF
>15|TRBJ2-7|TRBV7-2|.
CASSFGLAGVLEQYF
>16|TRBJ2-2|TRBV9|.
CASSPRVSGYTGELFF
>14|TRBJ2-7|TRBV9|.
CASSVGGSGYEQYF
>15|TRBJ1-1|TRBV4-1|.
CASSHLGQGDTEAFF
>13|TRBJ2-7|TRBV7-9|once
CASSPTASYEQYF
>16|TRBJ2-1|TRBV11-2|.
CASSNTWRTVYNEQFF
>14|TRBJ2-7|TRBV5-4|.
CASSTGDTSYEQYF
>15|TRBJ2-7|TRBV7-6|.
CASSLEGLKPYEQYF
>15|TRBJ1-2|TRBV28|.
CASSLSTGLRDGYTF
>12|TRBJ2-7|TRBV6-1|once
CASSRITYEQYF
>17|TRBJ2-3|TRBV10-3|once
CAISETIWEWVTDTQYF
>15|TRBJ2-7|TRBV10-1|.
CASSPGLAGIYEQYF
>17|TRBJ2-2|TRBV18|.
CASSPPTVWGNTGELFF
>10|TRBJ1-1|TRBV10-1|few
CASWHTEAFF
>13|TRBJ2-7|TRBV5-1|.
CASSFTYGPEQYF
>14|TRBJ2-5|TRBV7-7|.
CASSLVRGQETQYF
>16|TRBJ2-7|TRBV7-8|.
CASSFIASGSVYEQYF
>16|TRBJ2-1|TRBV9|many
CASSVEGRPNRNEQFF
>22|TRBJ1-3|TRBV29-1|.
CSVEAISDVHLPPPHSGNTIYF
>14|TRBJ1-1|TRBV7-2|.
CASSFWGLNTEAFF
>18|TRBJ2-5|TRBV15|.
CATSRDGTSGRAGETQYF
>12|TRBJ2-5|TRBV2|.
CATRTNQETQYF
>14|TRBJ2-7|TRBV4-3|.
CASSDRVVSYEQYF
>15|TRBJ2-3|TRBV5-4|.
CASSLGWGAMDTQYF
>16|TRBJ1-5|TRBV19|.
CASSISGPGSNQPQHF
>14|TRBJ1-2|TRBV7-9|.
CASSLASFRGSKDF
>15|TRBJ1-2|TRBV27|.
CASSFRGGTPYGYTF
>17|TRBJ1-6|TRBV4-3|.
CASSQDRAGRGNSPLHF
>12|TRBJ1-3|TRBV19|.
CAILEGGNTIYF
>16|TRBJ2-1|TRBV7-9|once
CASRPTAASSYNEQFF
>13|TRBJ2-1|TRBV27|many
CASSLEGRDEQFF
>14|TRBJ2-5|TRBV11-2|once
CASSTNREGETQYF
>11|TRBJ2-6|TRBV6-1|.
CASSPSNVLTF
>17|TRBJ1-1|TRBV5-4|.
CASSLSGRGYVHTEAFF
>15|TRBJ2-2|TRBV11-2|.
CASSPTQGYTGELFF
>15|TRBJ2-2|TRBV5-5|.
CASSAGRGLSGELFF
>17|TRBJ1-1|TRBV4-1|.
CASSPGRGAGLNTEAFF
>14|TRBJ2-7|TRBV27|.
CASSLGHRPYEQYF
>12|TRBJ1-3|TRBV19|.
CASSFPGRAIYF
>14|TRBJ1-2|TRBV4-1|.
CASSQDSATGGYTF
>16|TRBJ2-6|TRBV11-3|.
CASSPGRASGANVLTF
>14|TRBJ2-7|TRBV6-1|.
CASSERDRTYEQYF
>17|TRBJ2-1|TRBV6-7|.
CASIDSGLAGVTDEQFF
>15|TRBJ1-3|TRBV9|.
CASAERGISGNTIYF
>14|TRBJ1-1|TRBV28|few
CASSLRAVVPEAFF
>15|TRBJ2-5|TRBV28|once
CASSFVRVTQETQYF
>14|TRBJ2-1|TRBV4-1|.
CASSHPGPPNEQFF